This TCR beta chain was sequenced for a study of blood T cell repertoires in COVID-19. Study background: Sources were T cells, B-cell-depleted T cells, or PBMCs; the material itself was cDNA or gDNA.

The CDR3 length is 15 residues. The V and J ends lost 6 bases and 3 bases, in that order; junction bases with no gene match: 6. CDR1 is MNHEY, CDR2 SVGEGT, per germline. Profiled with immunoSEQ multiplex PCR; TCRdb holds only in-frame clones, not every one. The table lists tens of thousands of clones, approximately 86% of them singletons. Sequences were obtained from peripheral blood. The genes are TRBV6-2 or TRBV6-3 and TRBJ2-1; 9 bases match TRBD1. The sequence was collected from a man aged 50-59 years with active or convalescent COVID-19. The CDR3 reads CASSPGTGFYNEQFF. The CDR3 DNA reads as TGTGCCAGCAGCCCCGGGACAGGGTTCTACAATGAGCAGTTCTTC.